This T cell receptor (beta chain) was recorded in a study of beta chain features in type 1 diabetes. Study results and limitations: The study found moderately but significantly shorter TCRB CDR3s in all four CD4+ subsets of Type 1 diabetes patients.

The germline V gene encodes CDR1 MDHEN and CDR2 SYDVKM. With 8 bases clipped from V and 1 base from J, the junction kept 2 bases outside the gene matches. The CDR3 sequence is 13 residues long. Of the isolated RNA, all was reverse transcribed, and so the sequenced material was expressed TCRB transcripts. Here immunoSEQ multiplex PCR was the method, and the copy in TCRdb shows in-frame clones only, minus some. The sample yields roughly 340,000 clones, roughly 12% seen once. The sample holds a few counts of this clone. Its specificity is not known. The rearrangement uses TRBV28 and TRBJ2-4, with 7 bases that match TRBD2. The sequence was obtained from a young woman with type 1 diabetes. Sequenced input: naive CD4+ T cells from blood. The CDR3 spells CASGEGAKNIQYF. The CDR3 DNA sequence: TGTGCCAGCGGGGAGGGGGCCAAAAACATTCAGTACTTC.